This T cell receptor (beta chain) was found in a study of T cell responses to AZD1222 COVID-19 vaccine. Overall study results and limits: The reported proportion of spike-specific TCRs targeting unmutated variant regions was nearly half. Scientists sampled the repertoires only once the peak T cell response had passed.

The assay was immunoSEQ multiplex PCR, and TCRdb's table has in-frame clones only and misses some. Seen here are 120,000 or so clones, over 75% observed once, and the top ten hold about 7%. Comments on this clone: The antigen is unknown.

The V gene's germline CDR1 is SNHLY and CDR2 FYNNEI. The V end was cut by 6 bases, the J end by 3 bases, with 15 bases between. The CDR3 sequence is 14 residues long. The input for sequencing was peripheral blood, taken on day 0 of AZD1222 vaccination. The receptor comes from an adult in good health. The chain carries TRBV2 and TRBJ2-7; D call uncertain. The CDR3 DNA is TGTGCCAGCAGGGACCTACTTAGTGGCTACGAGCAGTACTTC. This translates into CASRDLLSGYEQYF.